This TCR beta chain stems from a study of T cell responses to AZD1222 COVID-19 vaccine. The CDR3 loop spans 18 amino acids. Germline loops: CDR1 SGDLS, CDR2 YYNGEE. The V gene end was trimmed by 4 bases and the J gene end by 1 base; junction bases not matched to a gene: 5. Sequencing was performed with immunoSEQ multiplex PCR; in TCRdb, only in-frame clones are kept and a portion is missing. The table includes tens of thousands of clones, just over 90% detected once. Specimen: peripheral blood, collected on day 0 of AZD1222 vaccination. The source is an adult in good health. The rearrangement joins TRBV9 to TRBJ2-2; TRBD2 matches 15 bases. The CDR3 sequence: CASSFPGLAGGNTGELFF. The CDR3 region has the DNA TGTGCCAGCAGCTTCCCGGGACTAGCGGGGGGGAACACCGGGGAGCTGTTTTTT.